The source of this T cell receptor (beta chain) is a study of blood T cell repertoires in COVID-19. Sequencing used immunoSEQ multiplex PCR; TCRdb keeps in-frame clones, though not all of them. The sample records over 110,000 clones, 70% to 85% being singletons. The CDR3 is 19 residues long. After removal of 3 bases from V and 0 bases from J, the junction contained 12 bases not matched to a gene. CDR1 is MNHEY and CDR2 is SMNVEV in the germline V gene (reference sequence). The sequenced sample consisted of peripheral blood. The rearrangement joins TRBV27 to TRBJ2-3; 10 positions agree with TRBD2. This sequence was found in a man aged 55 to 70 with acute or convalescent COVID-19. This CDR3 reads CASSLGLAYGRRSTDTQYF. The CDR3 nucleotides are TGTGCCAGCAGTTTGGGACTAGCGTACGGGAGGCGTAGCACAGATACGCAGTATTTT.